This is a list of T cell receptor beta chains from one sample in a study of blood T cell repertoires in COVID-19. This table comes from immunoSEQ multiplex PCR, and its TCRdb copy is limited to in-frame clones, with some not included. The table includes some 270,000 clones, 84% detected once. The specimen was peripheral blood. These TCRs come from a middle-aged woman who had recovered from COVID-19. The CDR3 runs from the conserved cysteine through the conserved F or W. A D gene is named only where the DNA matches it firmly. For some rows the clone size is stated as once, few or many, or as a class when expanded; others skip it.

clone size: -; J gene: TRBJ1-2; CDR3 length: 14; D gene: -; V gene: TRBV28; CDR3 DNA: TGTGCCAGCAGTCCCGGGACACAAGTTCGTGGCTACACCTTC; CDR3 protein: CASSPGTQVRGYTF
clone size: -; J gene: TRBJ1-5; CDR3 length: 14; D gene: TRBD1; V gene: TRBV19; CDR3 DNA: TGTGCCAGTAGTCCCTGGACAGGGGATCAGCCCCAGCATTTT; CDR3 protein: CASSPWTGDQPQHF
clone size: -; J gene: TRBJ1-2; CDR3 length: 13; D gene: -; V gene: TRBV7-9; CDR3 DNA: TGTGCCAGCAGCGTGGACAGTGGGTATGGCTACACCTTC; CDR3 protein: CASSVDSGYGYTF
clone size: -; J gene: TRBJ1-6; CDR3 length: 14; D gene: TRBD1; V gene: TRBV4-2; CDR3 DNA: TGTGCCAGCAGCCAGGGACAGACTAATTCACCCCTCCACTTT; CDR3 protein: CASSQGQTNSPLHF
clone size: -; J gene: TRBJ2-1; CDR3 length: 12; D gene: -; V gene: TRBV28; CDR3 DNA: TGTGCCAGCAGTTTACAGTACAATGAGCAGTTCTTC; CDR3 protein: CASSLQYNEQFF
clone size: -; J gene: TRBJ2-5; CDR3 length: 15; D gene: -; V gene: TRBV6-2/TRBV6-3; CDR3 DNA: TGTGCCAGCAGTTACGGCGGACTCATCCAAGAGACCCAGTACTTC; CDR3 protein: CASSYGGLIQETQYF
clone size: -; J gene: TRBJ2-2; CDR3 length: 15; D gene: TRBD1; V gene: TRBV6-5; CDR3 DNA: TGTGCCAGCAGTCCGGGACAGGGTTACACCGGGGAGCTGTTTTTT; CDR3 protein: CASSPGQGYTGELFF
clone size: -; J gene: TRBJ1-1; CDR3 length: 15; D gene: -; V gene: TRBV28; CDR3 DNA: TGTGCCAGCAGTTTTCCCCTCGGGGGAACCACTGAAGCTTTCTTT; CDR3 protein: CASSFPLGGTTEAFF
clone size: once; J gene: TRBJ2-3; CDR3 length: 15; D gene: -; V gene: TRBV5-1; CDR3 DNA: TGCGCCAGCAGCGCCATAGGGGGGGCTGCAGATACGCAGTATTTT; CDR3 protein: CASSAIGGAADTQYF
clone size: -; J gene: TRBJ2-7; CDR3 length: 15; D gene: -; V gene: TRBV6-5; CDR3 DNA: TGTGCCAGCAGTTATCAGAACAGCCCGACCGACGAGCAGTACTTC; CDR3 protein: CASSYQNSPTDEQYF
clone size: -; J gene: TRBJ2-5; CDR3 length: 13; D gene: -; V gene: TRBV11-2; CDR3 DNA: TGTGCCAGCAGCTTATATAGCGACGAGACCCAGTACTTC; CDR3 protein: CASSLYSDETQYF
clone size: few; J gene: TRBJ1-2; CDR3 length: 15; D gene: TRBD1; V gene: TRBV30; CDR3 DNA: TGTGCCTGGAGTGTACAGGGGGCACTCGGAGAGGGCTACACCTTC; CDR3 protein: CAWSVQGALGEGYTF
clone size: few; J gene: TRBJ1-5; CDR3 length: 16; D gene: TRBD1; V gene: TRBV5-1; CDR3 DNA: TGCGCCAGCAGCCTAGGACAGGCCGCCGGGGGGGAACCCCAGCATTTT; CDR3 protein: CASSLGQAAGGEPQHF
clone size: few; J gene: TRBJ1-5; CDR3 length: 14; D gene: -; V gene: TRBV3-1/TRBV3-2; CDR3 DNA: TGTGCCAGCAGCCCGGATAGGGGGAATCAGCCCCAGCATTTT; CDR3 protein: CASSPDRGNQPQHF
clone size: -; J gene: TRBJ1-1; CDR3 length: 14; D gene: TRBD1; V gene: TRBV13; CDR3 DNA: TGTGCCAGCAGCTATGGGACAGGGGGGACTGAAGCTTTCTTT; CDR3 protein: CASSYGTGGTEAFF
clone size: few; J gene: TRBJ1-4; CDR3 length: 15; D gene: TRBD1; V gene: TRBV2; CDR3 DNA: TGTGCCAGCAGGGACAGGGTTGTGACTAATGAAAAACTGTTTTTT; CDR3 protein: CASRDRVVTNEKLFF
clone size: -; J gene: TRBJ1-1; CDR3 length: 15; D gene: TRBD1; V gene: TRBV28; CDR3 DNA: TGTGCCAGCAGCCGACCCGGGACAGGGGACACTGAAGCTTTCTTT; CDR3 protein: CASSRPGTGDTEAFF
clone size: -; J gene: TRBJ1-5; CDR3 length: 15; D gene: -; V gene: TRBV5-4; CDR3 DNA: TGTGCCAGCAGCGACCGGACAGAGAGCAATCAGCCCCAGCATTTT; CDR3 protein: CASSDRTESNQPQHF
clone size: -; J gene: TRBJ1-1; CDR3 length: 15; D gene: -; V gene: TRBV19; CDR3 DNA: TGTGCCAGTAGTATCCTAGGGGCCCTGCGTACTGAAGCTTTCTTT; CDR3 protein: CASSILGALRTEAFF
clone size: -; J gene: TRBJ1-1; CDR3 length: 15; D gene: -; V gene: TRBV11-3; CDR3 DNA: TGTGCCAGCTGCTTCGACGGAGCCTTGAACACTGAAGCTTTCTTT; CDR3 protein: CASCFDGALNTEAFF
clone size: -; J gene: TRBJ1-1; CDR3 length: 13; D gene: -; V gene: TRBV11-3; CDR3 DNA: TGTGCCAGCAGCGGGAGAGGGTACACTGAAGCTTTCTTT; CDR3 protein: CASSGRGYTEAFF
clone size: few; J gene: TRBJ1-2; CDR3 length: 13; D gene: -; V gene: TRBV2; CDR3 DNA: TGTGCCAGCAGTGATTCGAGGGGGTATGGCTACACCTTC; CDR3 protein: CASSDSRGYGYTF
clone size: -; J gene: TRBJ2-7; CDR3 length: 12; D gene: -; V gene: TRBV10-3; CDR3 DNA: TGTGCCAGTCAGGGGAACAACTACGAGCAGTACTTC; CDR3 protein: CASQGNNYEQYF
clone size: -; J gene: TRBJ1-6; CDR3 length: 17; D gene: TRBD1; V gene: TRBV5-6; CDR3 DNA: TGTGCCAGCAGCTCGGGGACAGGGAGCTCCTATAATTCACCCCTCCACTTT; CDR3 protein: CASSSGTGSSYNSPLHF
clone size: -; J gene: TRBJ2-7; CDR3 length: 16; D gene: TRBD1; V gene: TRBV28; CDR3 DNA: TGTGCCAGCAGTTTAAAAACCGGACAGGGGAACTACGAGCAGTACTTC; CDR3 protein: CASSLKTGQGNYEQYF
clone size: once; J gene: TRBJ2-7; CDR3 length: 15; D gene: -; V gene: TRBV28; CDR3 DNA: TGTGCCAGCAGTTCGGGAGTGGCAGGCTCCCACGAGCAGTACTTC; CDR3 protein: CASSSGVAGSHEQYF
clone size: -; J gene: TRBJ1-1; CDR3 length: 14; D gene: TRBD1; V gene: TRBV2; CDR3 DNA: TGTGCCAGCAGTAGTTTCGCAGGGGGCTCTGAAGCTTTCTTT; CDR3 protein: CASSSFAGGSEAFF
clone size: -; J gene: TRBJ1-1; CDR3 length: 16; D gene: TRBD1; V gene: TRBV18; CDR3 DNA: TGTGCCAGCTCACCACGCCACGGGACAGAGAACACTGAAGCTTTCTTT; CDR3 protein: CASSPRHGTENTEAFF
clone size: once; J gene: TRBJ1-2; CDR3 length: 13; D gene: TRBD1; V gene: TRBV19; CDR3 DNA: TGTGCCAGTAGCCAACGACAGGGGGATGGCTACACCTTC; CDR3 protein: CASSQRQGDGYTF
clone size: once; J gene: TRBJ2-7; CDR3 length: 13; D gene: -; V gene: TRBV3-1/TRBV3-2; CDR3 DNA: TGTGCCAGCAGCCTATTAAGAGGGGGCGAGCAGTACTTC; CDR3 protein: CASSLLRGGEQYF
clone size: few; J gene: TRBJ2-7; CDR3 length: 18; D gene: TRBD2; V gene: TRBV11-3; CDR3 DNA: TGTGCCAGCAGCTTCATCGCCAAGGGCGGGGGGGCCTCCTACGAGCAGTACTTC; CDR3 protein: CASSFIAKGGGASYEQYF
clone size: once; J gene: TRBJ2-5; CDR3 length: 15; D gene: TRBD1; V gene: TRBV20-1; CDR3 DNA: TGCAGTGCTAGTCCACGGACAGGACGCCAAGAGACCCAGTACTTC; CDR3 protein: CSASPRTGRQETQYF
clone size: -; J gene: TRBJ2-4; CDR3 length: 18; D gene: -; V gene: TRBV11-3; CDR3 DNA: TGTGCCAGCAGCTTACGGAGGGGTCTAAGTGGAGCCAAAAACATTCAGTACTTC; CDR3 protein: CASSLRRGLSGAKNIQYF
clone size: -; J gene: TRBJ1-5; CDR3 length: 15; D gene: TRBD1; V gene: TRBV6-5; CDR3 DNA: TGTGCCAGTGGGGACAGGGCATATAGCAATCAGCCCCAGCATTTT; CDR3 protein: CASGDRAYSNQPQHF
clone size: -; J gene: TRBJ2-2; CDR3 length: 14; D gene: -; V gene: TRBV5-5; CDR3 DNA: TGTGCCAGCAGCTTTCAGGGTTGGACCGGGGAGCTGTTTTTT; CDR3 protein: CASSFQGWTGELFF
clone size: -; J gene: TRBJ2-1; CDR3 length: 16; D gene: TRBD2; V gene: TRBV24-1; CDR3 DNA: TGTGCCACCAGTGATCCCACGGGAGGCGGCCACAATGAGCAGTTCTTC; CDR3 protein: CATSDPTGGGHNEQFF
clone size: -; J gene: TRBJ2-7; CDR3 length: 16; D gene: -; V gene: TRBV4-1; CDR3 DNA: TGCGCCAGCAGCCAAGGGTGGGGTCAGGGGATCTACGAGCAGTACTTC; CDR3 protein: CASSQGWGQGIYEQYF
clone size: -; J gene: TRBJ2-5; CDR3 length: 15; D gene: -; V gene: TRBV27; CDR3 DNA: TGTGCCAGCAGTCCCCAGGGGCTTGGGTCGGAGACCCAGTACTTC; CDR3 protein: CASSPQGLGSETQYF
clone size: -; J gene: TRBJ1-5; CDR3 length: 13; D gene: TRBD1; V gene: TRBV6-5; CDR3 DNA: TGTGCCAGCACGTACAGGGGTTATCAGCCCCAGCATTTT; CDR3 protein: CASTYRGYQPQHF
clone size: -; J gene: TRBJ2-7; CDR3 length: 16; D gene: -; V gene: TRBV5-6; CDR3 DNA: TGTGCCAGCAGTACCCCATGGTACAGGGGGGGCTACGAGCAGTACTTC; CDR3 protein: CASSTPWYRGGYEQYF